These T cell receptor beta chains were read from a single sample in a study of T cells in Graves' hyperthyroidism and ophthalmopathy. From the multiplex PCR reads, TCRdb called clonotypes with MiXCR, one entry per CDR3 protein. This sample has about 610,000 distinct CDR3 sequences, with about 14% found just once. Material: blood. These receptors were taken from a woman between 35 and 50 years old with Graves' ophthalmopathy. Both conserved end residues are part of each CDR3. Each record gives: V gene, clone size, J gene, D gene, CDR3 DNA, CDR3 protein. The D gene is left open where the match is weak. Where a row states a size, it is once, few, many or the class of an expanded clone; other rows omit it.

v_call: TRBV2
clone_size: many
j_call: TRBJ2-5
d_call: -
cdr3_nt: TGTGCCAGCAGCCCTAGGGTTGACCAAGAGACCCAGTACTTC
cdr3_aa: CASSPRVDQETQYF

v_call: TRBV11-2
clone_size: many
j_call: TRBJ2-2
d_call: -
cdr3_nt: TGTGCCAGCAGCTTTTTTAGTCTGGGGGAGCTGTTTTTT
cdr3_aa: CASSFFSLGELFF

v_call: TRBV6-2/TRBV6-3
clone_size: many
j_call: TRBJ2-4
d_call: -
cdr3_nt: TGTGCCAGCACCGACGGGGCATCAGGTGCCAAAAACATTCAGTACTTC
cdr3_aa: CASTDGASGAKNIQYF

v_call: TRBV28
clone_size: many
j_call: TRBJ2-7
d_call: -
cdr3_nt: TGTGCCAGCCTCCGCAGGGACTCCTACGAGCAGTACTTC
cdr3_aa: CASLRRDSYEQYF

v_call: TRBV11-2
clone_size: -
j_call: TRBJ2-3
d_call: -
cdr3_nt: TGTGCCAGCAGCCGTCACTCGTCTCACAGCACAGATACGCAGTATTTT
cdr3_aa: CASSRHSSHSTDTQYF

v_call: TRBV10-3
clone_size: many
j_call: TRBJ1-1
d_call: TRBD1
cdr3_nt: TGTGCCATCAGCAACAGGGGTTCGAACACTGAAGCTTTCTTT
cdr3_aa: CAISNRGSNTEAFF

v_call: TRBV4-3
clone_size: few
j_call: TRBJ2-3
d_call: TRBD2
cdr3_nt: TGCGCCAGCAGCCAAGCTCTAGCGGGACGTTCAGATACGCAGTATTTT
cdr3_aa: CASSQALAGRSDTQYF

v_call: TRBV6-5
clone_size: many
j_call: TRBJ1-2
d_call: TRBD1
cdr3_nt: TGTGCCAGCAGTTACCGGACAGGGAGCTATGGCTACACCTTC
cdr3_aa: CASSYRTGSYGYTF

v_call: TRBV27
clone_size: many
j_call: TRBJ1-1
d_call: -
cdr3_nt: TGTGCCAGCAGTTTTGCGACCCCGAACACTGAAGCTTTCTTT
cdr3_aa: CASSFATPNTEAFF

v_call: TRBV10-3
clone_size: -
j_call: TRBJ1-2
d_call: TRBD1
cdr3_nt: TGTGCCATCAGTAAGTTACCGGGACAGGGTACTCGCCATGGCTACACCTTC
cdr3_aa: CAISKLPGQGTRHGYTF

v_call: TRBV28
clone_size: many
j_call: TRBJ1-6
d_call: -
cdr3_nt: TGTGCCAGCAGTCCCACCGAGACGGCTTCGCCCCTCCACTTT
cdr3_aa: CASSPTETASPLHF

v_call: TRBV7-3
clone_size: many
j_call: TRBJ2-5
d_call: -
cdr3_nt: TGTGCCAGCAGCGCCGGGGTTTTTTCAGAGACCCAGTACTTC
cdr3_aa: CASSAGVFSETQYF

v_call: TRBV30
clone_size: -
j_call: TRBJ1-1
d_call: -
cdr3_nt: TGTGCCTGGAGTGTCCCCAACAGGGCAGCTTTCTTT
cdr3_aa: CAWSVPNRAAFF

v_call: TRBV4-2
clone_size: many
j_call: TRBJ2-5
d_call: -
cdr3_nt: TGTGCCAGCAGCCAAGTTGACTACCCCCAAGAGACCCAGTACTTC
cdr3_aa: CASSQVDYPQETQYF

v_call: TRBV11-2
clone_size: -
j_call: TRBJ2-7
d_call: -
cdr3_nt: TGTGCCAGCAGCTTAGTTGAGGCGGTTTTCTCCTACGAGCAGTACTTC
cdr3_aa: CASSLVEAVFSYEQYF

v_call: TRBV10-3
clone_size: -
j_call: TRBJ1-3
d_call: TRBD1
cdr3_nt: TGTGCCATCAGCCTCGGGACAGGGGGGATTGGAAACACCATATATTTT
cdr3_aa: CAISLGTGGIGNTIYF

v_call: TRBV27
clone_size: many
j_call: TRBJ2-7
d_call: -
cdr3_nt: TGTGCCAGCAGTTTATCGGCGACGGACGAGCAGTACTTC
cdr3_aa: CASSLSATDEQYF

v_call: TRBV12-3/TRBV12-4
clone_size: many
j_call: TRBJ1-2
d_call: -
cdr3_nt: TGTGCCAGCAGAGGGCCGAACTATGGCTACACCTTC
cdr3_aa: CASRGPNYGYTF

v_call: TRBV20-1
clone_size: few
j_call: TRBJ2-7
d_call: TRBD2
cdr3_nt: TGCAGTGCCCCTCGCGGACTAGCGGGAAAAAGCTCCTACGAGCAGTACTTC
cdr3_aa: CSAPRGLAGKSSYEQYF

v_call: TRBV6-1
clone_size: many
j_call: TRBJ2-5
d_call: -
cdr3_nt: TGTGCCAGCAGTGAATCGGACAGACGCCAGTACTTC
cdr3_aa: CASSESDRRQYF

v_call: TRBV12-3/TRBV12-4
clone_size: -
j_call: TRBJ2-7
d_call: TRBD1
cdr3_nt: TGTGCCAGCAGTCCCCGGCGAGGCAGGGGGCAACACGAGCAGTACTTC
cdr3_aa: CASSPRRGRGQHEQYF

v_call: TRBV12-3/TRBV12-4
clone_size: many
j_call: TRBJ1-1
d_call: TRBD1
cdr3_nt: TGTGCCAGCAGCCAGGGGGCTGAAGCTTTCTTT
cdr3_aa: CASSQGAEAFF

v_call: TRBV5-1
clone_size: -
j_call: TRBJ2-5
d_call: -
cdr3_nt: TGCGCCAGCAGCTTGGTCCCGGGGGAAGAGACCCAGTACTTC
cdr3_aa: CASSLVPGEETQYF

v_call: TRBV12-3/TRBV12-4
clone_size: -
j_call: TRBJ1-5
d_call: -
cdr3_nt: TGTGCCAGCAGACCCCCCGGAGGGGAAGGTCAGCCCCAGCATTTT
cdr3_aa: CASRPPGGEGQPQHF

v_call: TRBV2
clone_size: many
j_call: TRBJ2-5
d_call: -
cdr3_nt: TGTGCCAGCAGTATAAATGCGGAGACCCAGTACTTC
cdr3_aa: CASSINAETQYF

v_call: TRBV28
clone_size: many
j_call: TRBJ1-2
d_call: TRBD1
cdr3_nt: TGTGCCAGCAGCGGCAGGGGGTTTGTGTTCTATGGCTACACCTTC
cdr3_aa: CASSGRGFVFYGYTF

v_call: TRBV20-1
clone_size: many
j_call: TRBJ1-2
d_call: -
cdr3_nt: TGCAGTGCTACCGGACGGGGGAACTATGGCTACACCTTC
cdr3_aa: CSATGRGNYGYTF

v_call: TRBV6-1
clone_size: many
j_call: TRBJ2-7
d_call: -
cdr3_nt: TGTGCCAGCCGTAGAGGTTACGAGCAGTACTTC
cdr3_aa: CASRRGYEQYF

v_call: TRBV6-5
clone_size: few
j_call: TRBJ2-7
d_call: -
cdr3_nt: TGTGCCAGCAGTTACCAGGCAAACTTCGAGCAGTACTTC
cdr3_aa: CASSYQANFEQYF

v_call: TRBV2
clone_size: many
j_call: TRBJ2-7
d_call: TRBD2
cdr3_nt: TGTGCCAGCAGCGCGGGACTAGCGGGGCAGTACTTC
cdr3_aa: CASSAGLAGQYF

v_call: TRBV6-1
clone_size: many
j_call: TRBJ1-1
d_call: TRBD1
cdr3_nt: TGTGCCAGCAGAAGACAGGGGTCGAAGACTGAAGCTTTCTTT
cdr3_aa: CASRRQGSKTEAFF

v_call: TRBV29-1
clone_size: many
j_call: TRBJ2-7
d_call: -
cdr3_nt: TGCAGCGTTGAAGGGGGGACGGGATCCTACGAGCAGTACTTC
cdr3_aa: CSVEGGTGSYEQYF

v_call: TRBV20-1
clone_size: many
j_call: TRBJ2-7
d_call: -
cdr3_nt: TGCAGTGCTAGACTTACAGGCCTTCTCGACGAGCAGTACTTC
cdr3_aa: CSARLTGLLDEQYF

v_call: TRBV24-1
clone_size: many
j_call: TRBJ2-7
d_call: -
cdr3_nt: TGTGCCACCAGTGATGACGACTGGGAGCAGTACTTC
cdr3_aa: CATSDDDWEQYF

v_call: TRBV18
clone_size: -
j_call: TRBJ2-3
d_call: TRBD1
cdr3_nt: TGTGCCAGCTCACCACGGACAGGTTTCGTGGGAGATACGCAGTATTTT
cdr3_aa: CASSPRTGFVGDTQYF

v_call: TRBV18
clone_size: many
j_call: TRBJ2-5
d_call: -
cdr3_nt: TGTGCCAGCTCACCACCGGTAGAGACCCAGTACTTC
cdr3_aa: CASSPPVETQYF

v_call: TRBV6-2/TRBV6-3
clone_size: many
j_call: TRBJ2-7
d_call: TRBD2
cdr3_nt: TGTGCCAGCAGCTGGGGACTAGCGGTCTACGAGCAGTACTTC
cdr3_aa: CASSWGLAVYEQYF

v_call: TRBV6-2/TRBV6-3
clone_size: many
j_call: TRBJ2-7
d_call: TRBD2
cdr3_nt: TGTGCCAGCAGTTACGGCGGGAGCGGCGAGCAGTACTTC
cdr3_aa: CASSYGGSGEQYF

v_call: TRBV9
clone_size: -
j_call: TRBJ1-6
d_call: -
cdr3_nt: TGTGCCAGCAGCATGACAGGCCTCGGGGATTTACCCCTCCACTTT
cdr3_aa: CASSMTGLGDLPLHF

v_call: TRBV12-3/TRBV12-4
clone_size: many
j_call: TRBJ2-5
d_call: -
cdr3_nt: TGTGCCAGCAGTTTAGGTGCCCCACCTCAAGAGACCCAGTACTTC
cdr3_aa: CASSLGAPPQETQYF

v_call: TRBV30
clone_size: few
j_call: TRBJ1-1
d_call: -
cdr3_nt: TGTGCCTGGAGTCCCCTCTGGGGGGGGAACACTGAAGCTTTCTTT
cdr3_aa: CAWSPLWGGNTEAFF

v_call: TRBV5-8
clone_size: many
j_call: TRBJ2-5
d_call: -
cdr3_nt: TGTGCCAGCAGACAATGGGCCTTCCGGGGGCCACAGACCCAGTACTTC
cdr3_aa: CASRQWAFRGPQTQYF

v_call: TRBV7-9
clone_size: many
j_call: TRBJ1-2
d_call: -
cdr3_nt: TGTGCCAGCAGCTTAGCGACTAACTATGGCTACACCTTC
cdr3_aa: CASSLATNYGYTF

v_call: TRBV7-8
clone_size: few
j_call: TRBJ1-1
d_call: -
cdr3_nt: TGTGCCAGCAGAGACAGACCTATGAGCACTGAAGCTTTCTTT
cdr3_aa: CASRDRPMSTEAFF

v_call: TRBV2
clone_size: many
j_call: TRBJ2-5
d_call: -
cdr3_nt: TGTGCCAGCAGTGAAGATTCGGGGAGGTTCGGGAAGACCCAGTACTTC
cdr3_aa: CASSEDSGRFGKTQYF

v_call: TRBV27
clone_size: many
j_call: TRBJ2-7
d_call: TRBD1
cdr3_nt: TGTGCCAGCAGCGACAGGGACAGAAACTACGAGCAGTACTTC
cdr3_aa: CASSDRDRNYEQYF

v_call: TRBV24-1
clone_size: -
j_call: TRBJ1-2
d_call: -
cdr3_nt: TGTGCCACCAGTGATCCACCGTATGGCTACACCTTC
cdr3_aa: CATSDPPYGYTF

v_call: TRBV7-2
clone_size: many
j_call: TRBJ2-5
d_call: -
cdr3_nt: TGTGCCAGCAGCTTTAACGGCTTACAAGAGACCCAGTACTTC
cdr3_aa: CASSFNGLQETQYF

v_call: TRBV4-2
clone_size: once
j_call: TRBJ2-2
d_call: TRBD1
cdr3_nt: TGTGCCAGCAGCCAAGTACAGGGGGCGCTGAACACCGGGGAGCTGTTTTTT
cdr3_aa: CASSQVQGALNTGELFF

v_call: TRBV27
clone_size: many
j_call: TRBJ1-2
d_call: TRBD1
cdr3_nt: TGTGCCAGCAGTTTAAGGGGACAGCTTAACTATGGCTACACCTTC
cdr3_aa: CASSLRGQLNYGYTF

v_call: TRBV28
clone_size: many
j_call: TRBJ2-2
d_call: TRBD2
cdr3_nt: TGTGCCAGCAGTGGACTAGCGGGAGCTGGCGGGGAGCTGTTTTTT
cdr3_aa: CASSGLAGAGGELFF

v_call: TRBV19
clone_size: few
j_call: TRBJ2-7
d_call: TRBD2
cdr3_nt: TGTGCCAGTAGTATGGCGCTAGCGGCTTCCTACGAGCAGTACTTC
cdr3_aa: CASSMALAASYEQYF

v_call: TRBV15
clone_size: few
j_call: TRBJ2-7
d_call: -
cdr3_nt: TGTGCCACCAGCAGAGATAAGTTCTCCCGAAAATACGAGCAGTACTTC
cdr3_aa: CATSRDKFSRKYEQYF

v_call: TRBV19
clone_size: -
j_call: TRBJ2-5
d_call: -
cdr3_nt: TGTGCCAGTAGTATAACCTCGCGGCTAGCAGGGGAGACCCAGTACTTC
cdr3_aa: CASSITSRLAGETQYF

v_call: TRBV29-1
clone_size: many
j_call: TRBJ1-1
d_call: -
cdr3_nt: TGCAGCGGCATAGGAGCCTTGAACACTGAAGCTTTCTTT
cdr3_aa: CSGIGALNTEAFF

v_call: TRBV28
clone_size: -
j_call: TRBJ2-7
d_call: TRBD2
cdr3_nt: TGTGCCAGCAGTGAGCCGGGACTAGCTTCCTACGAGCAGTACTTC
cdr3_aa: CASSEPGLASYEQYF

v_call: TRBV5-1
clone_size: many
j_call: TRBJ2-7
d_call: TRBD2
cdr3_nt: TGCGCCAGCAGCTTGATATGGCTAGCGGAAACCTACGAGCAGTACTTC
cdr3_aa: CASSLIWLAETYEQYF